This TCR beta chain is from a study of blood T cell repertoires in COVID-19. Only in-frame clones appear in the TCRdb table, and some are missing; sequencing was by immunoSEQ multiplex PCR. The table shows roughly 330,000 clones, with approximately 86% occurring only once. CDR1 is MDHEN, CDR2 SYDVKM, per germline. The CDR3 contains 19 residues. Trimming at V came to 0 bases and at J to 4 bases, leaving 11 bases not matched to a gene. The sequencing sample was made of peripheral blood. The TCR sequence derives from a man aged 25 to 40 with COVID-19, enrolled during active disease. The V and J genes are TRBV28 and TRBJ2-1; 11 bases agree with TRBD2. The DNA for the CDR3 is TGTGCCAGCAGTTTATGGGGCCTTTTGGGGACTAGCGGTTACAATGAGCAGTTCTTC. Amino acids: CASSLWGLLGTSGYNEQFF. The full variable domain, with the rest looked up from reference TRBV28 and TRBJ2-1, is DVKVTQSSRYLVKRTGEKVFLECVQDMDHENMFWYRQDPGLGLRLIYFSYDVKMKEKGDIPEGYSVSREKKERFSLILESASTNQTSMYLCASSLWGLLGTSGYNEQFFGPGTRLTVL.